The clone carrying this T cell receptor beta chain was counted a few times. Its target is unknown. Primers for the PCR totalled 60 Vbeta and 13 Jbeta. Sequencing used immunoSEQ multiplex PCR; TCRdb keeps in-frame clones, though not all of them. The data hold tens of thousands of clones, with 70% to 85% observed a single time. The V gene end was trimmed by 5 bases and the J gene end by 3 bases; junction bases not matched to a gene: 18. The germline V gene has CDR1 SGHVS and CDR2 FNYEAQ. The CDR3 consists of 18 residues. This entry is derived from a study of cytomegalovirus exposure and HLA in healthy donors. Overall study: Researchers found that about four fifths of a few hundred genotyped donors fell within the Caucasian-associated ancestry cluster.

Overall study results and limits: TCR beta V- and J-gene trimming, according to a later analysis, was linked to a missense DCLRE1C variant. The study recorded around 160 TCR beta chains that were cytomegalovirus-associated.

This TCR came from a man between 60 and 70 years old in good health and CMV-seronegative. The chain employs TRBV7-6 and TRBJ2-7, with 8 bases that match TRBD2. The sequencing sample was made of PBMCs. The CDR3 protein is CASSPRGASGRLYYEQYF. The CDR3 DNA follows: TGTGCCAGCAGCCCCCGAGGAGCTAGCGGGCGGCTCTACTACGAGCAGTACTTC.